This T cell receptor (beta chain) derives from a study of regulatory T cells in long-lasting Graves disease. Study overall: Antithyroid drug exposure in newly diagnosed Graves' patients had lasted under 3 months. Study outcomes and limitations: Favoring TRBV28, TRBJ1-2 and TRBJ2-5 was a feature seen in persistent disease.

iRepertoire HTBI primers and Arm-PCR of CDR3 regions built TCR beta libraries. One entry per CDR3 protein results from TCRdb running MiXCR on the multiplex PCR reads. The data show roughly 410,000 distinct CDR3 sequences, with 15% seen just once and over 7% held by the top ten. This CDR3 has 14 residues. Germline CDR1 and CDR2: MGHRA and YSYEKL. Stated time point: newly diagnosed GD, antithyroid drugs for less than 3 months. Generation of the TCR library employed RNA extracted from PBMCs. Peripheral blood, around 9 milliliters per patient, was collected in EDTA tubes. The sample holds a few counts of this clonotype. What it binds is not known. Its ends do not fully match the called genes, so a read error is possible. The sample was also linked to a second study, of T cells in Graves' hyperthyroidism and ophthalmopathy. That work contributes: The patients, who ranged from 18 to 65 in age, presented with newly diagnosed hyperthyroidism lasting under 2 months.

The source is a woman in her thirties or forties with Graves disease. The rearrangement uses TRBV4-1 and TRBJ1-5; D is ambiguous. Sequencing was performed on peripheral blood mononuclear cells (PBMCs), taken at new diagnosis, from a patient treated with antithyroid drugs. CDR3 coding DNA: TGTGCCAGCAGCCAGGAGCTAGGGAATCAGCCCCAGCATTTT. Translating it yields CASSQELGNQPQHF.